Listed below are T cell receptor beta chains from one sample, sequenced in a study of T cell changes during pregnancy in multiple sclerosis. The data were produced by immunoSEQ multiplex PCR, yet TCRdb's version contains in-frame clones alone and is incomplete. The repertoire holds 37,000 or so clones, with 88% as singletons. Sequencing was performed on CD4+ T cells from peripheral blood mononuclear cells, taken before pregnancy. The source is a female donor with multiple sclerosis, enrolled in a pregnancy study. Both conserved end residues are part of each CDR3. A D gene is named only where the DNA matches it firmly. A clone size is listed for some rows: how often the clone was seen (once, few, many), or a class if it is expanded.

>TRBD1|TRBJ2-1|NA|TRBV7-9
TGTGCCAGCAGCCTAAACAGGGGTTTGAGGGACAATGAGCAGTTCTTC
CASSLNRGLRDNEQFF
>TRBD2|TRBJ2-3|NA|TRBV27
TGTGCCAGCTACGGGACTAAGCGGGAGGGGCGGCCAGATACGCAGTATTTT
CASYGTKREGRPDTQYF
>TRBD1|TRBJ2-2|NA|TRBV19
TGTGCCAGTAAGGGTTACAGGGGGCAGGACACCGGGGAGCTGTTTTTT
CASKGYRGQDTGELFF
>TRBD2|TRBJ2-7|few|TRBV6-5
TGTGCCAGCAGAGACGGGACTAGCGGGAGTTACGAGCAGTACTTC
CASRDGTSGSYEQYF
>TRBD1|TRBJ2-5|NA|TRBV29-1
TGCAGCGTTGAGATTTCTGGGACAGGGGGCCAAGAGACCCAGTACTTC
CSVEISGTGGQETQYF
>TRBD1|TRBJ1-1|NA|TRBV5-1
TGCGCCAGCAGCGGAACAGGGGGCACTGAAGCTTTCTTT
CASSGTGGTEAFF
>NA|TRBJ1-2|NA|TRBV6-5
TGTGCCAGCAGTTACTCGAGATGGGACACTGATGGCTACACCTTC
CASSYSRWDTDGYTF
>NA|TRBJ2-5|NA|TRBV30
TGTGCCTGGAGTCCCCTCGACATGAAAGAGACCCAGTACTTC
CAWSPLDMKETQYF
>NA|TRBJ2-1|NA|TRBV6-5
TGTGCCAGCAGAAAGGACTGGGGAAATGAGCAGTTCTTC
CASRKDWGNEQFF
>TRBD2|TRBJ2-7|once|TRBV7-9
TGTGCCAGCAGTCCTAGCGGAGGCTCCTACGAGCAGTACTTC
CASSPSGGSYEQYF
>NA|TRBJ1-1|NA|TRBV6-6
TGTGCCAGCAGTTACTCGTCTTCCGGGTACACTGAAGCTTTCTTT
CASSYSSSGYTEAFF
>NA|TRBJ2-7|NA|TRBV18
TGTGCCAGCTCACCCTGGGGTAGCGGTGTTACCTACGAGCAGTACTTC
CASSPWGSGVTYEQYF
>TRBD2|TRBJ2-7|NA|TRBV7-9
TGTGCCAGCAGCTTAGCAGCGGGAGGGCCCTACGAGCAGTACTTC
CASSLAAGGPYEQYF
>NA|TRBJ1-5|NA|TRBV4-2
TGTGCCAGCAGTCTCCGACAGGATAGCAATCAGCCCCAGCATTTT
CASSLRQDSNQPQHF
>TRBD1|TRBJ2-1|NA|TRBV18
TGTGCCAGCTCACCATTTAGGGACAGGGGCGATGAGCAGTTCTTC
CASSPFRDRGDEQFF
>NA|TRBJ2-1|NA|TRBV4-3
TGCGCCAGCAGCCGCGGGGAGGGGGGGACCGGGGAGCAGTTCTTC
CASSRGEGGTGEQFF
>TRBD1|TRBJ1-6|once|TRBV27
TGTGCCAGCAGTTCCACCGGGACAGGGCAGAATTCACCCCTCCACTTT
CASSSTGTGQNSPLHF
>NA|TRBJ1-2|NA|TRBV12-5
TGTGCTAGTGGCTGGGCTACAGGGTTATCTGGCTACACCTTC
CASGWATGLSGYTF
>NA|TRBJ2-7|NA|TRBV5-4
TGTGCCAGTTCGACAGCCTCCTCCTACGAGCAGTACTTC
CASSTASSYEQYF
>TRBD1|TRBJ2-7|NA|TRBV6-6
TGTGCCAGCAGTATAACTCGGACAGGGGACGGCGAGCAGTACTTC
CASSITRTGDGEQYF
>TRBD1|TRBJ2-7|NA|TRBV7-2
TGTGCCAGCACCCACTCGACAGGGTCCTCCTACGAGCAGTACTTC
CASTHSTGSSYEQYF
>TRBD1|TRBJ2-4|NA|TRBV18
TGTGCCAGCTCACCGACAGGGGGCAGCATTCAGTACTTC
CASSPTGGSIQYF
>NA|TRBJ1-4|NA|TRBV7-9
TGTGCCAGCAGCCGATACCGGGACCAATTAGGGGGAACTGAAAAACTGTTTTTT
CASSRYRDQLGGTEKLFF
>NA|TRBJ2-1|NA|TRBV5-1
TGCGCCAGCAGCGAGGTCGGGAGCAATGAGCAGTTCTTC
CASSEVGSNEQFF
>NA|TRBJ1-2|few|TRBV6-6
TGTGCCAGCAGTGTTGACAAGACTAACTATGGCTACACCTTC
CASSVDKTNYGYTF
>NA|TRBJ1-1|NA|TRBV11-2
TGTGCCAGCAGCTCGGCGGGAGTGAACACTGAAGCTTTCTTT
CASSSAGVNTEAFF
>NA|TRBJ1-2|NA|TRBV10-3
TGTGCCATCGGCGTGGCGGCGAACTATGGCTACACCTTC
CAIGVAANYGYTF
>NA|TRBJ1-6|few|TRBV7-8
TGTGCCAGCAGCTTAGCGACGGCAGGGGTACGTTCACCCCTCCACTTT
CASSLATAGVRSPLHF
>TRBD1|TRBJ1-5|NA|TRBV28
TGTGCCAGCACCCGGGGACAGTACCAGCATTTT
CASTRGQYQHF
>NA|TRBJ1-1|NA|TRBV5-1
TGCGCCAGCAGACCCTCGGGAGGCGTAACTGAAGCTTTCTTT
CASRPSGGVTEAFF
>TRBD2|TRBJ2-3|NA|TRBV6-5
TGTGCCAGCAGACTGGGAGCGGGAGTCACAGATACGCAGTATTTT
CASRLGAGVTDTQYF
>TRBD1|TRBJ1-2|NA|TRBV7-2
TGTGCCAGCAGCTTATCCCCCCCGGGACAGGGAAATGGCTACACCTTC
CASSLSPPGQGNGYTF
>TRBD2|TRBJ2-7|NA|TRBV9
TGTGCCAGCAGCGTAGATCCAGCGGGAGTGTACGAGCAGTACTTC
CASSVDPAGVYEQYF
>TRBD1|TRBJ1-2|NA|TRBV7-9
TGTGCCAGCAGTACCGGGACAGGGTCCGGCTACACCTTC
CASSTGTGSGYTF
>TRBD1|TRBJ1-2|few|TRBV30
TGTGCCTGCCCGGGACAGGGCCAAGCTAACTATGGCTACACCTTC
CACPGQGQANYGYTF
>TRBD1|TRBJ1-5|NA|TRBV19
TGTGCCAGTAGTACCACAGGGGGCGAGCAGCCCCAGCATTTT
CASSTTGGEQPQHF
>TRBD1|TRBJ1-2|NA|TRBV2
TGTGCCAGCAGTGACCCGGGACAGACCAACTATGGCTACACCTTC
CASSDPGQTNYGYTF